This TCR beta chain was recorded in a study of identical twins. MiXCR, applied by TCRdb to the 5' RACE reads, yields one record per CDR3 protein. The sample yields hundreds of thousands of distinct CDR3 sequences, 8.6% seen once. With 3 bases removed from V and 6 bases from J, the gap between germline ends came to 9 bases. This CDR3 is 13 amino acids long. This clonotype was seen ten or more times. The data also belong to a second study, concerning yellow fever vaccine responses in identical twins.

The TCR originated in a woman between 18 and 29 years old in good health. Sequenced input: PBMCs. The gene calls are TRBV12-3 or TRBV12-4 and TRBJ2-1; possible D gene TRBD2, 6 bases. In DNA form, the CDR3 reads TGTGCCAGCAGTTTCCTCGGGGGCAATGAGCAGTTCTTC. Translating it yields CASSFLGGNEQFF.